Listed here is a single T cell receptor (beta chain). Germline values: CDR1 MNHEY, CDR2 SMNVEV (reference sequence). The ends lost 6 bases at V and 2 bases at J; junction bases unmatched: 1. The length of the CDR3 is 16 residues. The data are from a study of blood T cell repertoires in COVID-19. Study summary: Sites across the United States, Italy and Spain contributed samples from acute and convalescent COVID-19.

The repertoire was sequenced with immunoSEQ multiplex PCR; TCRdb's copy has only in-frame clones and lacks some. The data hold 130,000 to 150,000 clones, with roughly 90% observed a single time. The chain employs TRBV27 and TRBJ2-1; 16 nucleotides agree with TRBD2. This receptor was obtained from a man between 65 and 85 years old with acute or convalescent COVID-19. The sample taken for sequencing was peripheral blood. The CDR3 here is CASRGLAGGTYNEQFF. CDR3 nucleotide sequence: TGTGCCAGCAGGGGACTAGCGGGAGGGACCTACAATGAGCAGTTCTTC.